This entry concerns a single TCR beta chain. Its antigen is unknown. This record belongs to a study of cytomegalovirus exposure and HLA in healthy donors. At the level of the study: The 100 to 150 validation repertoires and the approximately 630 first-cohort repertoires shared a platform, a later analysis reported.

From the 120-subject validation cohort, which was separate from the roughly 680-subject first cohort, the donors were drawn. Produced via immunoSEQ multiplex PCR; TCRdb's table is partial and in-frame only. The repertoire holds roughly 260,000 clones, with about 83% as singletons. Trimming took off 2 bases at V and 4 bases at J, with 14 bases between the two ends. Germline V gives CDR1 SGHRS, CDR2 YFSETQ. The CDR3 runs to 15 residues. Overall study findings and caveats: Investigators reported 164 TCR beta chains as tied to cytomegalovirus.

The sample taken for sequencing was PBMCs. The sequence was collected from a man in his late teens or twenties in good health and CMV-seronegative. The chain joins TRBV5-1 to TRBJ2-3, with D possibly being TRBD1 (6 bases). The CDR3 DNA is TGCGCCAGCAGCTTCTTTACAGGGAGCTCAGATACGCAGTATTTT. This codes for CASSFFTGSSDTQYF.